These T cell receptor beta chains were read from a single sample in a study of blood T cells in healthy people across ages. Each CDR3 protein is one row after TCRdb ran MiXCR on the 5' RACE reads. The table lists roughly 1.6 million distinct CDR3 sequences, 30% to 40% of them singletons. Sequencing used blood. The receptor set was obtained from a woman aged 25 to 39 in good health. Both conserved end residues are part of each CDR3. D genes are given only for firm matches. Clone size, where shown, is once, few, many, or a class for clones that have expanded.

D	V	J	size	CDR3	DNA
.	TRBV5-1	TRBJ1-5	.	CASSLAPGQPQHF	TGTGCCAGCAGCTTAGCGCCCGGTCAGCCCCAGCATTTT
TRBD1	TRBV27	TRBJ2-7	few	CASSGLGQGIYEQYF	TGTGCCAGTTCCGGGTTGGGACAGGGTATTTACGAGCAGTACTTC
TRBD1	TRBV20-1	TRBJ1-5	many	CSARGHSDRVGQPQHF	TGCAGTGCTAGAGGACACTCGGACAGGGTTGGACAGCCCCAGCATTTT
TRBD2	TRBV5-6	TRBJ2-5	.	CASSETSGRAGETQYF	TGTGCCAGCAGCGAAACTAGCGGGAGGGCCGGCGAGACCCAGTACTTC
TRBD2	TRBV6-2/TRBV6-3	TRBJ2-5	.	CASSPSASGKTQYF	TGTGCCAGCAGTCCCTCGGCTAGCGGGAAGACCCAGTACTTC
.	TRBV20-1	TRBJ2-7	.	CSAADSLVYEQYF	TGCAGTGCTGCGGACAGCTTAGTCTACGAGCAGTACTTC
.	TRBV12-3/TRBV12-4	TRBJ1-5	.	CASRLGNQPQHF	TGTGCCAGCAGATTAGGCAATCAGCCCCAGCATTTT
.	TRBV6-1	TRBJ2-7	.	CASSEFSTGTRQYF	TGTGCCAGCAGTGAATTTTCCACCGGGACCAGGCAGTACTTC
TRBD2	TRBV20-1	TRBJ2-7	few	CSARDAGLASEQYF	TGCAGTGCTAGAGATGCAGGACTAGCGTCCGAGCAGTACTTC
.	TRBV7-9	TRBJ2-7	few	CASSTSSVAYEQYF	TGTGCCAGCAGCACGTCTAGCGTAGCCTACGAGCAGTACTTC
TRBD2	TRBV7-8	TRBJ2-7	.	CASSLKRAGVSYEQYF	TGTGCCAGCAGCTTAAAGAGGGCGGGGGTCTCCTACGAGCAGTACTTC
.	TRBV12-5	TRBJ1-5	few	CASGSVPGHF	TGTGCTAGTGGTTCCGTTCCCGGGCATTTT
TRBD2	TRBV3-1	TRBJ2-5	.	CASSPGVAGRYQETQYF	TGTGCCAGCAGCCCCGGGGTAGCGGGACGGTACCAAGAGACCCAGTACTTC
TRBD1	TRBV28	TRBJ1-2	.	CASSPARTGSYGYTF	TGTGCCAGCAGTCCAGCCCGGACAGGGAGCTATGGCTACACCTTC
.	TRBV4-1	TRBJ2-1	.	CASSQDERLTPRFF	TGCGCCAGCAGCCAAGATGAGCGGCTAACCCCGCGGTTCTTC
.	TRBV20-1	TRBJ2-1	.	CSARGEAKGNEQFF	TGCAGTGCACGAGGGGAGGCCAAGGGCAATGAGCAGTTCTTC
TRBD2	TRBV20-1	TRBJ2-1	many	CSAPERVLAGLHEQFF	TGCAGTGCCCCCGAACGGGTGCTAGCGGGATTGCATGAGCAGTTCTTC
TRBD2	TRBV20-1	TRBJ2-7	.	CSATRPAGEYF	TGCAGTGCTACCCGGCCAGCGGGGGAGTACTTC
TRBD1	TRBV30	TRBJ1-2	.	CVWSVSGTGTYGYTF	TGTGTCTGGAGTGTATCGGGGACAGGGACCTATGGCTACACCTTC
TRBD2	TRBV30	TRBJ2-7	.	CAWSASRGARDEQYF	TGTGCCTGGAGTGCATCGCGGGGGGCTCGGGACGAGCAGTACTTC
.	TRBV4-1	TRBJ1-1	few	CATASSGLGTEAFF	TGCGCCACCGCAAGTTCCGGGCTTGGCACTGAAGCTTTCTTT
.	TRBV21-1	TRBJ1-5	few	CASSEDPDNSNQPQHF	TGTGCCAGCAGTGAGGACCCGGATAATAGCAATCAGCCCCAGCATTTT
.	TRBV6-1	TRBJ2-7	.	CASSHRTGLPYEQYF	TGTGCCAGCAGTCATAGGACTGGACTACCCTACGAGCAGTACTTC
.	TRBV4-1	TRBJ2-1	many	CASSPLTANNEQFF	TGCGCCAGCAGCCCCCTCACAGCAAACAATGAGCAGTTCTTC
.	TRBV10-3	TRBJ2-7	.	CAISGNFDEQYF	TGTGCCATCAGTGGGAACTTTGACGAGCAGTACTTC
.	TRBV5-1	TRBJ2-7	many	CASSLGAGVYEQYF	TGCGCCAGCAGCTTGGGGGCGGGTGTCTACGAGCAGTACTTC
TRBD1	TRBV2	TRBJ2-7	few	CASIGQGAGEQYF	TGTGCCAGCATCGGACAGGGGGCAGGCGAGCAGTACTTC
.	TRBV20-1	TRBJ2-7	few	CSARDSVPGFEQYF	TGCAGTGCTAGAGATTCAGTCCCCGGATTCGAGCAGTACTTC
TRBD2	TRBV27	TRBJ2-5	.	CASSLMFGGQETQYF	TGTGCCAGCAGTTTAATGTTCGGGGGGCAAGAGACCCAGTACTTC
.	TRBV2	TRBJ2-3	.	CASRASESTDTQYF	TGTGCCAGCAGGGCTAGCGAGAGCACAGATACGCAGTATTTT
.	TRBV10-3	TRBJ1-4	few	CAISAATNEKLFF	TGTGCCATCAGCGCGGCAACTAATGAAAAACTGTTTTTT
TRBD1	TRBV20-1	TRBJ2-7	.	CSAAGTGGLIAFYEQYF	TGCAGTGCCGCCGGGACAGGGGGGTTAATCGCTTTCTACGAGCAGTACTTC
.	TRBV25-1	TRBJ2-1	.	CVSSPGPREQFF	TGTGTCAGCAGCCCTGGGCCAAGGGAGCAGTTCTTC
.	TRBV27	TRBJ1-4	few	CASSFQGLLGEKLFF	TGTGCCAGCAGTTTCCAGGGGTTACTCGGAGAAAAACTGTTTTTT
TRBD2	TRBV13	TRBJ2-3	few	CASSPGGADTDTQYF	TGTGCCAGCAGCCCCGGGGGGGCCGACACAGATACGCAGTATTTT
TRBD2	TRBV7-8	TRBJ2-7	.	CASSLDGTSGYEQYF	TGTGCCAGCAGCTTAGACGGGACTAGCGGCTACGAGCAGTACTTC
TRBD1	TRBV9	TRBJ1-5	.	CASINQGQDSNQPQHF	TGTGCCAGCATAAATCAGGGACAGGATAGCAATCAGCCCCAGCATTTT
.	TRBV6-1	TRBJ2-1	few	CASSWGQDCNEQFF	TGTGCCAGCAGCTGGGGACAAGACTGCAATGAGCAGTTCTTC
TRBD2	TRBV5-1	TRBJ2-3	few	CASSFILADATDTQYF	TGCGCCAGCAGCTTCATACTAGCGGATGCCACAGATACGCAGTATTTT
TRBD2	TRBV25-1	TRBJ2-7	.	CASSAALWEGPRDEQYF	TGTGCCAGCAGTGCAGCGTTATGGGAGGGCCCTCGGGACGAGCAGTACTTC
TRBD1	TRBV25-1	TRBJ1-6	.	CASSAGTGAYSPLHF	TGTGCCAGCAGTGCAGGGACAGGGGCATATTCACCCCTCCACTTT
TRBD1	TRBV9	TRBJ2-1	.	CASSGQGASSYNEQFF	TGTGCCAGCAGCGGACAGGGGGCAAGCTCCTACAATGAGCAGTTCTTC
TRBD1	TRBV7-9	TRBJ1-2	.	CASSSTGTEYGYTF	TGTGCCAGCAGCTCCACCGGGACAGAATATGGCTACACCTTC
.	TRBV25-1	TRBJ2-1	.	CASSESAGVAHNEQFF	TGTGCCAGCAGTGAATCGGCAGGGGTGGCCCACAATGAGCAGTTCTTC
TRBD2	TRBV20-1	TRBJ2-7	.	CSAEREQAVYEQYF	TGCAGTGCGGAGCGGGAGCAGGCAGTTTACGAGCAGTACTTC
TRBD2	TRBV20-1	TRBJ2-1	.	CSARDASGRDGNEQFF	TGCAGTGCGAGGGACGCAAGCGGGAGGGACGGCAATGAGCAGTTCTTC
.	TRBV12-3/TRBV12-4	TRBJ2-1	few	CASNRGLAHEQFF	TGTGCCAGCAATCGAGGCCTGGCCCATGAGCAGTTCTTC
TRBD2	TRBV6-1	TRBJ2-3	.	CASSALAARDTDTQYF	TGTGCCAGCAGTGCCCTAGCGGCCCGGGACACAGATACGCAGTATTTT
.	TRBV28	TRBJ2-1	.	CASSFVAEVSSYNEQFF	TGTGCCAGCAGTTTTGTGGCGGAAGTGAGCTCCTACAATGAGCAGTTCTTC
TRBD1	TRBV7-2	TRBJ2-7	few	CASSKTGGVYEQYF	TGTGCCAGCAGCAAGACAGGGGGCGTCTACGAGCAGTACTTC
.	TRBV6-6	TRBJ1-4	.	CASSYNPRAANEKLFF	TGTGCCAGCAGTTACAACCCGAGGGCAGCTAATGAAAAACTGTTTTTT
TRBD1	TRBV6-5	TRBJ2-7	.	CASSPGQGEFLYEQYF	TGTGCCAGCAGCCCGGGACAGGGGGAGTTTTTATACGAGCAGTACTTC
.	TRBV4-2	TRBJ2-7	.	CASNQELFGLGSYEQYF	TGTGCCAGCAACCAAGAACTTTTCGGACTCGGCTCCTACGAGCAGTACTTC